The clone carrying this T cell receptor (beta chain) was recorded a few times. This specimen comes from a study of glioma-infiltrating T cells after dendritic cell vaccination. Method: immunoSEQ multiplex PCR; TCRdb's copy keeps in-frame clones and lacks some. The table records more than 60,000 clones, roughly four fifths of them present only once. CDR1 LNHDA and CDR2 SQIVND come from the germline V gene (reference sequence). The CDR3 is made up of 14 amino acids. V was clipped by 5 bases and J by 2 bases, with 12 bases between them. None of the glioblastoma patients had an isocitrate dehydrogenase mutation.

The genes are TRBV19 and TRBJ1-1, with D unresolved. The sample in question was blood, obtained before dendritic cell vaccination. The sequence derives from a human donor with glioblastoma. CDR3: CASSPLGSNTEAFF. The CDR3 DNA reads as TGTGCCAGTAGTCCCCTCGGGAGTAACACTGAAGCTTTCTTT.